These 18 T cell receptor beta chains came from one sample sequenced in a study of technical replicates of blood from a few donors (dated by TCRdb to 2015 to 2018). The library was prepared using the immunoSEQ multiplex PCR assay. As stored in TCRdb, this immuneACCESS dataset retains in-frame rearrangements with V and J assigned. A fraction of the clones does not appear; measured against another copy, unresolved V genes explain less than half of the discrepancy, and the remainder lacks a known reason. A total of tens of thousands of clones appear in this sample, 95% to 96% of them only once. The ten largest make up about 0.25% of the sample. The sequenced material came from T cells isolated from PBMCs. The receptors were sampled from a human donor in good health.

The chain uses TRBV5-1 and TRBJ2-2; 8 bases match TRBD1. The CDR3 covers 15 residues. Per germline, CDR1 SGHRS and CDR2 YFSETQ. The ends lost 5 bases at V and 5 bases at J; junction bases unmatched: 8. The DNA for the CDR3 is TGCGCCAGCAGTTGGGCGCAGGGGGCGACCGGGGAGCTGTTTTTT. Encoded protein: CASSWAQGATGELFF.

The chain is built from TRBV12-2 and TRBJ2-3; TRBD1 reflects the table's D call only, with no check against the DNA. TRBV12-2 is a documented pseudogene. CDR3 length: 12 residues. The chain's CDR3 is CASRQVPDTQYF. The CDR3 region has the DNA TGTGCAAGTCGCCAGGTTCCAGATACGCAGTATTTT.

This clone was detected only once. This chain links TRBV9 with TRBJ2-7, with D uncertain. V was pared by 3 bases and J by 5 bases, with 15 bases between. CDR3 length: 14 residues. Germline lookup yields CDR1 SGDLS and CDR2 YYNGEE. The CDR3 DNA reads as TGTGCCAGCAGCGACACCTTTGCAATGGACGAGCAGTACTTC. Protein sequence: CASSDTFAMDEQYF. Together with reference TRBV9 and TRBJ2-7, the CDR3 gives the full variable domain: DSGVTQTPKHLITATGQRVTLRCSPRSGDLSVYWYQQSLDQGLQFLIQYYNGEERAKGNILERFSAQQFPDLHSELNLSSLELGDSALYFCASSDTFAMDEQYFGPGTRLTVT.

This clone was seen only once. The chain is built from TRBV29-1 and TRBJ1-2; 8 bases line up with TRBD1. Losses at the gene ends were 3 bases for V and 2 bases for J; bases not matched to a gene: 8. Germline CDR1 SQVTM, CDR2 ANQGSEA. CDR3 length equals 15 residues. The CDR3 sequence is CSVDWTGIENYGYTF. The DNA for the CDR3 is TGCAGCGTTGACTGGACAGGGATTGAAAACTATGGCTACACCTTC. Full variable domain (remainder filled in from reference TRBV29-1 and TRBJ1-2): SAVISQKPSRDICQRGTSLTIQCQVDSQVTMMFWYRQQPGQSLTLIATANQGSEATYESGFVIDKFPISRPNLTFSTLTVSNMSPEDSSIYLCSVDWTGIENYGYTFGSGTRLTVV.

The rearrangement links TRBV5-4 to TRBJ2-7; D gene uncertain. Trimming took off 4 bases at V and 3 bases at J, with 11 bases between the two ends. CDR1 is SGHNT, CDR2 YYREEE, per germline (reference sequence). The CDR3 runs to 13 residues. The CDR3 DNA reads as TGTGCCAGCAGCCCCGAGGTCGGCTACGAGCAGTACTTC. It translates to CASSPEVGYEQYF.

J is TRBJ2-5 and V is TRBV29-1; 7 bases map to TRBD1. V dropped 6 bases and J dropped 7; count of bases not matched to a gene: 14. Per germline, CDR1 SQVTM and CDR2 ANQGSEA. The CDR3 length is 14 residues. CDR3 nucleotides: TGCAGCGTGGGCGGCTCCCAGGGGGATAGGACCCAGTACTTC. Protein: CSVGGSQGDRTQYF.

This sequence joins TRBV2 and TRBJ2-5, with D possibly being TRBD2 (6 bases). The CDR3 loop spans 13 amino acids. V lost 8 bases, J lost 5 bases, and 15 bases lay in between. Per the germline V gene, CDR1 is SNHLY and CDR2 is FYNNEI. The chain's CDR3 is CASLGLSWETQYF. The CDR3 nucleotides read TGTGCCAGCCTGGGACTCTCATGGGAGACCCAGTACTTC.

The chain carries TRBV11-2 and TRBJ2-7; D is possibly TRBD1 (6 bases). With 5 bases removed from V and 2 bases from J, the gap between germline ends came to 16 bases. The CDR3 runs 15 residues. Germline values: CDR1 SGHAT, CDR2 FQNNGV. The CDR3 region has the DNA TGTGCCAGCAGCCTCAACGAGGGACATCCCTACGAGCAGTACTTC. Protein product: CASSLNEGHPYEQYF.

This clone was seen once. The rearrangement uses TRBV28 and TRBJ1-4; D is undetermined. The germline V and J ends were trimmed by 5 bases and 4 bases, with 14 bases remaining between them. This CDR3 contains 15 residues. The germline V gene encodes CDR1 MDHEN and CDR2 SYDVKM. Here the CDR3 reads CASSTMRRFNEKLFF. DNA of the CDR3: TGTGCCAGCAGTACCATGCGGCGGTTTAATGAAAAACTGTTTTTT.

The V gene is TRBV6-6, the J gene TRBJ1-2; 9 positions match TRBD1. This CDR3 has 14 amino acids. The germline V gene has CDR1 MNHNY and CDR2 SVGAGI (reference sequence). With 7 bases clipped from V and 4 bases from J, the junction kept 7 bases outside the gene matches. The CDR3 bases are TGTGCCAGCAAAAATCCGGGACAGGGCTATGGCTACACCTTC. Its protein is CASKNPGQGYGYTF.

The chain carries TRBV5-1 and TRBJ2-3; TRBD2 agrees at 7 bases. From germline, CDR1 is SGHRS and CDR2 YFSETQ. The CDR3 covers 15 residues. V shed 1 base and J 0 bases; nucleotides not matched to a gene: 2. CDR3 protein: CASSLNGGSTDTQYF. CDR3 coding DNA: TGCGCCAGCAGCTTGAACGGGGGGAGCACAGATACGCAGTATTTT. The whole variable domain, remainder taken from reference TRBV5-1 and TRBJ2-3, is KAGVTQTPRYLIKTRGQQVTLSCSPISGHRSVSWYQQTPGQGLQFLFEYFSETQRNKGNFPGRFSGRQFSNSRSEMNVSTLELGDSALYLCASSLNGGSTDTQYFGPGTRLTVL.

The rearrangement joins TRBV11-2 to TRBJ1-1, with D tentatively TRBD1 (5 bases). Germline loops: CDR1 SGHAT, CDR2 FQNNGV. This CDR3 has 15 amino acids. The V gene lost 2 bases and the J gene lost 0 bases, with 10 bases spanning the gap. CDR3 bases: TGTGCCAGCAGCTTAAACGGGGGGGTGAACACTGAAGCTTTCTTT. Translation: CASSLNGGVNTEAFF.

V is TRBV28 and J is TRBJ2-2; the D is unclear. Germline CDR1 reads MDHEN; CDR2 reads SYDVKM. The V gene lost 3 bases and the J gene lost 2 bases, with 7 bases spanning the gap. The CDR3 is made up of 14 amino acids. The CDR3, as DNA: TGTGCCAGCAGTTTGAGCGCAAACACCGGGGAGCTGTTTTTT. It translates to CASSLSANTGELFF.

This chain uses TRBV28 with TRBJ2-6, with a tentative D call TRBD1 (6 bases). The CDR3 is made up of 18 amino acids. Germline V lookup: CDR1 MDHEN, CDR2 SYDVKM. The germline V and J ends were trimmed by 7 bases and 0 bases, with 19 bases remaining between them. The CDR3 region has the DNA TGTGCCAGCACTTACATGACAGGCCACTACTCTGGGGCCAACGTCCTGACTTTC. Translating it yields CASTYMTGHYSGANVLTF.

This clone was found once. CDR3 sequence reads: CASSRSVVAGAYNEQFF. DNA of the CDR3: TGTGCCAGCAGCCGCAGTGTGGTAGCGGGGGCCTACAATGAGCAGTTCTTC. This chain links TRBV7-8 with TRBJ2-1; TRBD2 matches at 9 bases. The CDR3 contains 17 residues. Germline V gene data show CDR1 as SGHVS and CDR2 as FQNEAQ. The V and J ends lost 5 bases and 2 bases, in that order; junction bases with no gene match: 10.

The chain couples TRBV29-1 to TRBJ2-7; 7 positions match TRBD1. Trimming at V came to 5 bases and at J to 2 bases, leaving 15 bases not matched to a gene. The V gene's germline CDR1 is SQVTM and CDR2 ANQGSEA. The CDR3 length is 16 residues. Here the CDR3 DNA reads TGCAGCGTTACCATCGGGACAGCGGCATACCCCTACGAGCAGTACTTC. Translation: CSVTIGTAAYPYEQYF.

The chain couples TRBV5-1 to TRBJ2-2; 10 positions agree with TRBD1. This CDR3 spans 13 amino acids. Germline-derived CDR1 and CDR2 are SGHRS and YFSETQ. After removal of 4 bases from V and 6 bases from J, the junction contained 0 bases not matched to a gene. CDR3 bases: TGCGCCAGCAGCGGGACAGGGGCCGGGGAGCTGTTTTTT. Its protein is CASSGTGAGELFF.

This sequence joins TRBV19 and TRBJ1-3; TRBD1 agrees at 8 bases. The germline gives CDR1 LNHDA, CDR2 SQIVND (reference sequence). CDR3 length equals 13 residues. Trimming took 8 bases from V and 2 from J; bases not matched to a gene: 2. The CDR3 sequence: CASEQGAGNTIYF. CDR3 nucleotides: TGTGCCAGTGAACAGGGGGCTGGAAACACCATATATTTT.